This T cell receptor beta chain is drawn from a study of blood T cell repertoires in COVID-19. Background on the study: Sites across the United States, Italy and Spain contributed samples from acute and convalescent COVID-19.

This CDR3 is built from 15 residues. The V gene lost 0 bases and the J gene lost 8 bases, with 16 bases spanning the gap. Germline V lookup: CDR1 MNHEY, CDR2 SVGAGI. TCRdb's table, derived via immunoSEQ multiplex PCR, lists solely in-frame clones and lacks some. The sample lists tens of thousands of clones, more than 65% occurring once. The TCR was taken from a man in his 70s with acute or convalescent COVID-19. Material: peripheral blood. The rearrangement links TRBV6-5 to TRBJ1-2, with D tentatively TRBD1 (6 bases). Written as DNA, the CDR3 is TGTGCCAGCAGTTACTCGCGGCAGGGGCTATGGGGCTACACCTTC. It encodes CASSYSRQGLWGYTF.